The next 18 T cell receptor beta chains were all read from a single sample in a study of shared clonotypes between healthy human individuals. Some clones are missing from TCRdb's copy, which holds only in-frame ones; the method was immunoSEQ multiplex PCR. The sample records roughly 500,000 clones, 79% being singletons. Specimen: PBMCs. The receptors were sampled from a woman between 40 and 50 years old in good health. Some clones in this sample may be carry-over from other donors' samples.

CDR3 residues: CAWSGFDTGELFF. The CDR3 nucleotides read TGTGCCTGGTCAGGGTTTGACACCGGGGAGCTGTTTTTT. The chain employs TRBV30 and TRBJ2-2; a weak D match, TRBD1 (5 bases). The V gene lost 5 bases and the J gene lost 3 bases, with 10 bases spanning the gap. Germline V CDR1 and CDR2: GTSNPN, SVGIG (reference sequence). The CDR3 runs to 13 residues.

V and J are TRBV11-2 and TRBJ2-7, with TRBD1 as a possible D gene (6 bases). V gave up 4 bases and J gave up 3 bases, with 13 bases separating them. The germline V gene encodes CDR1 SGHAT and CDR2 FQNNGV. The CDR3 sequence is 14 residues long. CDR3 nucleotides: TGTGCCAGCAGCTCCAACCCACAGGGCTACGAGCAGTACTTC. Its translation: CASSSNPQGYEQYF.

This sequence joins TRBV5-1 and TRBJ2-7, with 12 positions matching TRBD2. This CDR3 has 17 amino acids. V shed 2 bases and J 6 bases; nucleotides not matched to a gene: 12. Germline CDR1 is SGHRS and CDR2 is YFSETQ. CDR3 nucleotide sequence: TGCGCCAGCAGCTTACGAGGGCTAGCGGGAGGGCCAGCCGAGCAGTACTTC. This translates into CASSLRGLAGGPAEQYF.

This clone was counted only a few times. The rearrangement uses TRBV9 and TRBJ2-1; 8 bases line up with TRBD2. CDR1 is SGDLS, CDR2 YYNGEE, per germline. Losses at the gene ends were 3 bases for V and 5 bases for J; bases not matched to a gene: 7. This CDR3 contains 15 residues. The CDR3 region is CASSAPGTSNNEQFF. CDR3 nucleotide sequence: TGTGCCAGCAGCGCCCCCGGGACTAGTAACAATGAGCAGTTCTTC.

The V gene is TRBV7-2, the J gene TRBJ2-1; D is unclear. The germline V and J ends were trimmed by 5 bases and 1 base, with 9 bases remaining between them. The CDR3 totals 14 residues. Germline V CDR1 and CDR2: SGHTA, FQGNSA. The CDR3 loop reads CASSLFGSYNEQFF. In DNA, the CDR3 is TGTGCCAGCAGCCTCTTTGGATCCTACAATGAGCAGTTCTTC.

This clone was seen a single time. This chain links TRBV5-4 with TRBJ2-5; a weak D match, TRBD2 (6 bases). Germline lookup yields CDR1 SGHNT and CDR2 YYREEE (reference sequence). V was cut by 4 bases and J by 5 bases, with 12 bases left in between. The CDR3 consists of 13 residues. DNA of the CDR3: TGTGCCAGCAGCCCCCCGGGAGTGGAGACCCAGTACTTC. Encoded protein: CASSPPGVETQYF. Full variable domain (missing parts from reference TRBV5-4 and TRBJ2-5): ETGVTQSPTHLIKTRGQQVTLRCSSQSGHNTVSWYQQALGQGPQFIFQYYREEENGRGNFPPRFSGLQFPNYSSELNVNALELDDSALYLCASSPPGVETQYFGPGTRLLVL.

The chain links TRBV30 to TRBJ2-1, with TRBD2 identical over 7 bases. This CDR3 comprises 16 residues. Germline CDR1 is GTSNPN and CDR2 is SVGIG (reference sequence). The ends lost 1 base at V and 0 bases at J; junction bases unmatched: 6. The CDR3 is CAWSGPRGSSYNEQFF. The CDR3 DNA follows: TGTGCCTGGAGTGGCCCCCGCGGGAGCTCCTACAATGAGCAGTTCTTC.

This rearrangement joins TRBV7-9 to TRBJ2-1, with 11 bases matching TRBD2. The germline gives CDR1 SEHNR, CDR2 FQNEAQ (reference sequence). This CDR3 has 15 amino acids. Trimming cost V 5 bases and J 5 bases; bases outside gene matches: 5. CDR3 nucleotides: TGTGCCAGCAGCGCGGGACTAGCGGAAAACAATGAGCAGTTCTTC. Encoded protein: CASSAGLAENNEQFF. Full variable domain (outside the CDR3, taken from reference TRBV7-9 and TRBJ2-1): DTGVSQNPRHKITKRGQNVTFRCDPISEHNRLYWYRQTLGQGPEFLTYFQNEAQLEKSRLLSDRFSAERPKGSFSTLEIQRTEQGDSAMYLCASSAGLAENNEQFFGPGTRLTVL.

This clone was detected many times. The chain recombines TRBV11-1 with TRBJ2-5, with D perhaps matching TRBD2 (6 bases). Trimming removed 3 bases from V and 7 bases from J, with 18 bases in between. The CDR3 length is 15 residues. Per germline, CDR1 SGHAT and CDR2 FQDESV (reference sequence). This chain's CDR3 is CASSFRTAEGGTQYF. CDR3 coding DNA: TGTGCCAGCAGCTTCAGAACGGCGGAGGGCGGGACCCAGTACTTC.

The chain employs TRBV9 and TRBJ2-3; 7 bases are a match to TRBD1. Trimming at V came to 6 bases and at J to 3 bases, leaving 7 bases not matched to a gene. The CDR3 length is 14 residues. The V gene's germline CDR1 is SGDLS and CDR2 YYNGEE. The DNA for the CDR3 is TGTGCCAGCACCAGGACAGGCGGGACAGATACGCAGTATTTT. This codes for CASTRTGGTDTQYF. Looking up the rest from reference TRBV9 and TRBJ2-3 gives the full variable domain: DSGVTQTPKHLITATGQRVTLRCSPRSGDLSVYWYQQSLDQGLQFLIQYYNGEERAKGNILERFSAQQFPDLHSELNLSSLELGDSALYFCASTRTGGTDTQYFGPGTRLTVL.

The chain links TRBV11-2 to TRBJ2-7, with no clear D. The length of the CDR3 is 15 residues. Deletions cut 0 bases from V and 0 bases from J, with 9 bases between. CDR1 is SGHAT, CDR2 FQNNGV, per germline. The CDR3 region is CASSLDPQRSYEQYF. For the CDR3, the DNA is TGTGCCAGCAGCTTAGATCCCCAGCGCTCCTACGAGCAGTACTTC.

V and J are TRBV7-8 and TRBJ2-7; 10 nucleotides align to TRBD1. The CDR3 totals 14 residues. The junction had 7 bases not matched to a gene; V was cut back by 5 bases and J by 6 bases. Germline V gives CDR1 SGHVS, CDR2 FQNEAQ. Written as DNA, the CDR3 is TGTGCCAGCAGCCCCGGGACAGGGGAGCGCGAGCAGTACTTC. It is translated as CASSPGTGEREQYF. The entire variable domain, with the rest obtained from reference TRBV7-8 and TRBJ2-7, is as follows: GAGVSQSPRYKVAKRGQDVALRCDPISGHVSLFWYQQALGQGPEFLTYFQNEAQLDKSGLPSDRFFAERPEGSVSTLKIQRTQQEDSAVYLCASSPGTGEREQYFGPGTRLTVT.

V is TRBV15 and J is TRBJ2-2; D is perhaps TRBD2 (5 bases). This CDR3 comprises 17 residues. The ends were cut back, 0 bases at V and 0 bases at J, with 11 bases in the middle. Germline V gene lookup returns CDR1 LNHNV and CDR2 YYDKDF (reference sequence). The CDR3 DNA reads as TGTGCCACCAGCAGAGATCGGAGGCGGTCGAACACCGGGGAGCTGTTTTTT. Protein product: CATSRDRRRSNTGELFF. Supplemented by reference TRBV15 and TRBJ2-2, the full variable domain reads DAMVIQNPRYQVTQFGKPVTLSCSQTLNHNVMYWYQQKSSQAPKLLFHYYDKDFNNEADTPDNFQSRRPNTSFCFLDIRSPGLGDTAMYLCATSRDRRRSNTGELFFGEGSRLTVL.

The chain is built from TRBV7-6 and TRBJ1-1; 9 nucleotides match TRBD1. In germline, CDR1 is SGHVS, CDR2 FNYEAQ. The CDR3 runs to 15 residues. With V trimmed by 1 base and J by 7 bases, 7 bases remained unmatched. DNA of the CDR3: TGTGCCAGCAGCTTAGGGGGGGGACAGGGTGATGAAGCTTTCTTT. Amino acids: CASSLGGGQGDEAFF.

CDR3 nucleotide sequence: TGTGCCAGCAGTACCATGGTGGACAGGGGAAGGGATGAGCAGTTCTTC. It yields the protein CASSTMVDRGRDEQFF. V is TRBV28 and J is TRBJ2-1, with TRBD1 matching over 9 bases. The CDR3 consists of 16 residues. The V and J ends lost 5 bases and 8 bases, in that order; junction bases with no gene match: 13. Germline-derived CDR1 and CDR2 are MDHEN and SYDVKM.

This clone appeared once. The chain recombines TRBV6-5 with TRBJ2-5; 7 nucleotides line up with TRBD2. Trimming took 6 bases from V and 4 from J; bases not matched to a gene: 8. Germline CDR1 reads MNHEY; CDR2 reads SVGAGI. This CDR3 has 14 residues. CDR3 nucleotide sequence: TGTGCCAGCAGCCAAAGGGAGGGTGGAGAGACCCAGTACTTC. Translated: CASSQREGGETQYF.

The V call is TRBV6-5, the J call TRBJ2-1; no clear D gene. The CDR3 has 16 amino acids. V was cut by 4 bases and J by 3 bases, with 16 bases left in between. CDR1 MNHEY and CDR2 SVGAGI come from the germline V gene. The CDR3 is CASSSILLTYYNEQFF. The CDR3 DNA is TGTGCCAGCAGTTCCATACTACTGACCTACTACAATGAGCAGTTCTTC.

This rearrangement joins TRBV10-1 to TRBJ2-7, with D hard to call. From germline, CDR1 is WNHNN and CDR2 SYGVQD (reference sequence). CDR3 length: 16 amino acids. V gave up 2 bases and J gave up 2 bases, with 16 bases separating them. In DNA form, the CDR3 reads TGCGCCAGCAGTGAGGGGCCACCAACAACTCCCTACGAGCAGTACTTC. The encoded protein is CASSEGPPTTPYEQYF.